Below, 19 T cell receptor beta chains from the same sample are listed, as sequenced in a study of breast tumors, draining lymph nodes, adjacent tissues. One entry per CDR3 protein results from TCRdb running MiXCR on the multiplex PCR reads. The table has more than 80,000 distinct CDR3 sequences, about 29% seen once; the top ten hold under 6.5%. Breast cancer patients provided tissue from their axillary draining lymph nodes. Input material: axillary lymph node tissue. The receptors here all came from a female donor with breast cancer. Some clones in this sample may be carry-over from other donors' samples.

J is TRBJ1-1 and V is TRBV5-1; D possibly corresponds to TRBD1 (6 bases). The germline V gene encodes CDR1 SGHRS and CDR2 YFSETQ. Trimming left V 4 bases short and J 10 bases short, with 11 bases between. CDR3 size: 11 residues. The chain's CDR3 is CASSLDSGAFF. CDR3 coding DNA: TGCGCCAGCAGCCTGGACAGTGGAGCTTTCTTT.

This clonotype has ten or more counts. One junction end does not reproduce the germline sequence, and a read error may be involved. The rearrangement joins TRBV3-1 to TRBJ1-5; 7 bases are a match to TRBD1. There are 15 residues in the CDR3. The germline V gene has CDR1 LGHDT and CDR2 YNNKEL (reference sequence). CDR3 bases: TGTGCCAGCAACCAAGGGGCGGACAGGAATCAGCCCCAGCATTTT. It translates to CASNQGADRNQPQHF.

The chain carries TRBV12-5 and TRBJ2-7; D is perhaps TRBD1 (5 bases). The CDR3 totals 13 residues. CDR1 is LGHNT and CDR2 is FRNRAP in the germline V gene. Trimming pared 11 bases from V and 5 bases from J, leaving 19 bases between. The CDR3 loop reads CAGERPGNDEQYF. The DNA of the CDR3 is TGTGCTGGTGAACGCCCAGGGAACGACGAGCAGTACTTC.

This clonotype was found many times. This chain joins TRBV4-2 and TRBJ1-2; D gene uncertain. From germline, CDR1 is LGHNA and CDR2 YNFKEQ. This CDR3 is 17 amino acids long. V was cut by 0 bases and J by 4 bases, with 18 bases left in between. The CDR3 nucleotides read TGTGCCAGCAGCCAAGATGAGGGCACCTCCTGGGGCTATGGCTACACCTTC. It codes for CASSQDEGTSWGYGYTF.

This chain uses TRBV19 with TRBJ2-6; 13 positions agree with TRBD2. The CDR3 sequence is 18 residues long. J lost 0 bases, V lost 5 bases, and 4 bases had no gene match. The V gene's germline CDR1 is LNHDA and CDR2 SQIVND (reference sequence). The chain's CDR3 is CASSPGLAGFSGANVLTF. DNA of the CDR3: TGTGCCAGTAGTCCGGGACTAGCGGGATTCTCTGGGGCCAACGTCCTGACTTTC.

Details on this clonotype: A much larger clone sits a single nucleotide away, making a read error possible. V usage is TRBV6-1 and J usage is TRBJ2-7; the match to TRBD2 covers 9 bases. The CDR3 extends over 15 amino acids. Germline lookup yields CDR1 MNHNS and CDR2 SASEGT. The CDR3 loop is CASRHTYTSGFRSSF. The CDR3 bases are TGTGCCAGCAGGCATACTTACACTAGCGGGTTCCGGTCCAGCTTC.

In this sample, this clonotype turned up many times. The DNA for the CDR3 is TGTGCCAGCAGCCCACCGGGACTTTACAATGAGCAGTTCTTC. Translating gives CASSPPGLYNEQFF. V is TRBV11-2 and J is TRBJ2-1; possible D gene TRBD2, 6 bases. The CDR3 runs 14 residues. Per the germline V gene, CDR1 is SGHAT and CDR2 is FQNNGV. With 5 bases removed from V and 4 bases from J, the gap between germline ends came to 12 bases.

This clonotype was seen repeatedly, ten times or more. The V and J genes are TRBV2 and TRBJ2-3; D remains ambiguous. The V end lost 5 bases, the J end lost 6 bases, and 9 bases lay between the germline ends. CDR1 and CDR2 (germline): SNHLY, FYNNEI. There are 12 residues in the CDR3. The CDR3 DNA follows: TGTGCCAGCAGTTTCTCCCGTGATACGCAGTATTTT. Translating it yields CASSFSRDTQYF.

The count of this clonotype is one. One junction end disagrees with the germline gene, perhaps due to a read error. The chain has TRBV7-8 and TRBJ1-4, with D possibly matching TRBD1 (5 bases). The CDR3 is 16 residues long. From germline, CDR1 is SGHVS and CDR2 FQNEAQ. CDR3 sequence reads: CASSGAHTGVVEKLLF. The CDR3 nucleotides read TGTGCCAGCAGCGGGGCCCACACAGGAGTTGTCGAAAAACTGCTTTTT.

This clonotype was found many times. The gene calls are TRBV11-2 and TRBJ2-3; TRBD2 matches at 12 bases. This CDR3 is 15 amino acids long. In germline, CDR1 is SGHAT, CDR2 FQNNGV. V was pared by 5 bases and J by 2 bases, with 2 bases of the junction left unmatched. CDR3 sequence (DNA): TGTGCCAGCAGCCTAGCGGGGGGGATCACAGATACGCAGTATTTT. Encoded protein: CASSLAGGITDTQYF.

J is TRBJ2-2 and V is TRBV2; D not certain. Looked up from germline, CDR1 is SNHLY and CDR2 is FYNNEI. V shed 11 bases and J shed 7 bases, with 5 bases lying between them. This CDR3 region has 9 residues. The CDR3 spells CALNGELFF. Written as DNA, the CDR3 is TGTGCCCTAAACGGGGAGCTGTTTTTT. Full variable domain (missing parts from reference TRBV2 and TRBJ2-2): EPEVTQTPSHQVTQMGQEVILRCVPISNHLYFYWYRQILGQKVEFLVSFYNNEISEKSEIFDDQFSVERPDGSNFTLKIRSTKLEDSAMYFCALNGELFFGEGSRLTVL.

Ten or more counts support this clonotype. CDR3 protein: CASTNTSGSSDEQFF. Written as DNA, the CDR3 is TGTGCCAGCACGAATACTAGCGGGAGTTCGGATGAGCAGTTCTTC. V is TRBV3-1 and J is TRBJ2-1, with 11 bases that match TRBD2. The CDR3 totals 15 residues. Germline V gives CDR1 LGHDT, CDR2 YNNKEL (reference sequence). V shed 7 bases, J shed 8 bases, and the junction held 10 bases outside the gene matches.

The chain carries TRBV29-1 and TRBJ2-7; 8 nucleotides align to TRBD1. The CDR3 extends over 14 amino acids. The J segment lost 9 bases and the V segment lost 8 bases, leaving 18 bases of the junction unmatched. Per germline, CDR1 SQVTM and CDR2 ANQGSEA. CDR3 sequence: CSQDPGQAAVRQYF. The CDR3 DNA is TGCAGCCAGGATCCGGGACAGGCAGCAGTAAGGCAGTACTTC.

The chain couples TRBV12-3 or TRBV12-4 to TRBJ2-3, with a weak D call TRBD2 (6 bases). CDR3 length: 15 residues. Between the trimmed V and J ends, which lost 5 bases and 0 bases, there was a span of 12 bases. CDR3 nucleotides: TGTGCCAGCAGTGTCCGAAGCGGGAGCACAGATACGCAGTATTTT. As protein: CASSVRSGSTDTQYF.

The chain joins TRBV13 to TRBJ1-1; TRBD1 might be the D (6 bases). This CDR3 is built from 13 residues. CDR1 is PRHDT and CDR2 is FYEKMQ in the germline V gene (reference sequence). Trimming cost V 6 bases and J 5 bases, with 13 bases left between them. CDR3 sequence reads: CASRDRSGTEAFF. In DNA, the CDR3 is TGTGCCAGCAGAGACAGGTCTGGGACTGAAGCTTTCTTT. The full variable domain, in which reference TRBV13 and TRBJ1-1 provide the parts outside the CDR3, is AAGVIQSPRHLIKEKRETATLKCYPIPRHDTVYWYQQGPGQDPQFLISFYEKMQSDKGSIPDRFSAQQFSDYHSELNMSSLELGDSALYFCASRDRSGTEAFFGQGTRLTVV.

The chain combines TRBV7-9 with TRBJ1-5, with D possibly being TRBD1 (6 bases). V lost 4 bases, J lost 7 bases, and 14 bases lay in between. The germline CDR1 and CDR2 sequences are SEHNR and FQNEAQ (reference sequence). This CDR3 has 14 residues. The CDR3 loop reads CASSYQGLGQPQHF. The CDR3 nucleotides are TGTGCCAGCAGCTACCAGGGGCTCGGCCAGCCCCAGCATTTT.

This clonotype was seen many times. This chain joins TRBV7-2 and TRBJ1-5; TRBD1 agrees at 8 bases. The germline CDR1 and CDR2 sequences are SGHTA and FQGNSA. V lost 1 base to trimming and J lost 5 bases; unmatched junction nucleotides: 4. The CDR3 has 15 residues. The CDR3, as DNA: TGTGCCAGCAGCTTAGTAACAGGGGGAGATCAGCCCCAGCATTTT. Translated: CASSLVTGGDQPQHF.

This clonotype was recorded at least ten times. This sequence joins TRBV20-1 and TRBJ2-1, with 11 bases aligning to TRBD2. The CDR3 has 16 amino acids. With 3 bases clipped from V and 9 bases from J, the junction kept 13 bases outside the gene matches. Germline assignment: CDR1 DFQATT and CDR2 SNEGSKA (reference sequence). CDR3 residues: CSARAWWVAGGGEQFF. The CDR3 region has the DNA TGCAGTGCTAGGGCCTGGTGGGTAGCGGGAGGGGGTGAGCAGTTCTTC.

The table lists this clonotype with a few counts. This chain connects TRBV10-1 to TRBJ2-7; TRBD1 agrees at 10 bases. With V trimmed by 7 bases and J by 6 bases, 6 bases remained unmatched. This CDR3 has 13 residues. Germline CDR1 and CDR2: WNHNN and SYGVQD (reference sequence). The CDR3 sequence is CASNRDRGGEQYF. The CDR3 bases are TGCGCCAGCAACCGGGACAGGGGTGGCGAGCAGTACTTC.